The next 17 T cell receptor beta chains were all read from a single sample in a study of cytomegalovirus exposure and HLA in healthy donors (dated by TCRdb to 2016 to 2017). Libraries came from the immunoSEQ multiplex PCR assay. For the multiplex PCR, a mixture combining 60 forward primers for TCR Vbeta segments and 13 reverse primers for TCR Jbeta segments was used. In TCRdb, the immuneACCESS table is reduced to in-frame sequences with V and J assigned. These tables do not hold every clone; where another copy was compared, an unresolved V gene accounts for under half, and the others remain unexplained. The table for this sample lists some 87,000 clones; roughly 79% of them were counted only once. The top ten constitute approximately 20% of the sample. Specimen: PBMCs. Source of these receptors: a middle-aged woman in good health and CMV-seropositive.

This clone has just one count. The rearrangement uses TRBV2 and TRBJ1-1, with TRBD1 as a possible D gene (6 bases). This CDR3 has 12 amino acids. Germline CDR1 and CDR2: SNHLY and FYNNEI. The V and J ends lost 8 bases and 2 bases respectively, with 9 bases between them. DNA of the CDR3: TGTGCCAGCCAGGGGCCCAACACTGAAGCTTTCTTT. Amino acid sequence: CASQGPNTEAFF.

V and J are TRBV2 and TRBJ1-2, with TRBD1 identical over 7 bases. CDR1 is SNHLY, CDR2 FYNNEI, per germline. The J segment lost 3 bases and the V segment lost 4 bases, leaving 2 bases of the junction unmatched. The CDR3 spans 13 residues. CDR3 DNA: TGTGCCAGCAGTGTTACAGGGGACTATGGCTACACCTTC. The encoded protein is CASSVTGDYGYTF.

V gene TRBV30 combines with J gene TRBJ1-1; TRBD1 is a possible D gene (5 bases). The V end was cut by 3 bases, the J end by 3 bases, with 11 bases between. The CDR3 spans 13 residues. Germline CDR1 GTSNPN, CDR2 SVGIG (reference sequence). CDR3 region: CAWRAGMDTEAFF. The CDR3 coding sequence is TGTGCCTGGAGGGCAGGGATGGACACTGAAGCTTTCTTT.

The V call is TRBV5-1, the J call TRBJ2-5; the D gene is possibly TRBD1 (6 bases). This CDR3 has 13 amino acids. Germline lookup yields CDR1 SGHRS and CDR2 YFSETQ. V was trimmed by 1 base and J by 5 bases, leaving 9 bases between them. This CDR3 reads CASSLQGTETQYF. DNA of the CDR3: TGCGCCAGCAGCTTGCAGGGGACGGAGACCCAGTACTTC.

The chain uses TRBV29-1 and TRBJ2-5, with D uncertain. V was pared by 7 bases and J by 5 bases, with 23 bases between. Per germline, CDR1 SQVTM and CDR2 ANQGSEA. This CDR3 has 15 residues. The CDR3 bases are TGCAGCGCACGCCCCGCGAAAAACCCAACGGAGACCCAGTACTTC. This translates into CSARPAKNPTETQYF.

The chain carries TRBV28 and TRBJ2-3; D is possibly TRBD2 (6 bases). Germline V gene lookup returns CDR1 MDHEN and CDR2 SYDVKM. With 5 bases removed from V and 2 bases from J, the gap between germline ends came to 14 bases. The length of the CDR3 is 15 residues. CDR3: CASSLSGTSTDTQYF. In DNA form, the CDR3 reads TGTGCCAGCAGTCTCTCCGGGACTTCCACAGATACGCAGTATTTT. The full variable domain, its missing parts supplied by reference TRBV28 and TRBJ2-3, is DVKVTQSSRYLVKRTGEKVFLECVQDMDHENMFWYRQDPGLGLRLIYFSYDVKMKEKGDIPEGYSVSREKKERFSLILESASTNQTSMYLCASSLSGTSTDTQYFGPGTRLTVL.

This chain links TRBV7-9 with TRBJ2-1, with 9 nucleotides matching TRBD2. Trimming took 5 bases from V and 6 from J; bases not matched to a gene: 8. Per the germline V gene, CDR1 is SEHNR and CDR2 is FQNEAQ (reference sequence). The CDR3 sequence is 15 residues long. For the CDR3, the DNA is TGTGCCAGCAGCATACATAGCGGGGGCCGCAATGAGCAGTTCTTC. Translated: CASSIHSGGRNEQFF.

This clone showed up just once. The chain couples TRBV7-9 to TRBJ1-5; 11 bases line up with TRBD1. The CDR3 is made up of 16 amino acids. Trimming at V came to 5 bases and at J to 4 bases, leaving 7 bases not matched to a gene. Germline CDR1 is SEHNR and CDR2 is FQNEAQ (reference sequence). In nucleotides, the CDR3 is TGTGCCAGCAGCCCCGGACAGGGGGCGCGAAATCAGCCCCAGCATTTT. Translated, it gives CASSPGQGARNQPQHF.

The J gene is TRBJ2-3, the V gene TRBV13; no definite D call. The CDR3 is 13 residues long. V lost 3 bases to trimming and J lost 2 bases, with 6 bases between them. The germline CDR1 and CDR2 sequences are PRHDT and FYEKMQ (reference sequence). In DNA form, the CDR3 reads TGTGCCAGCAGCTTTGTTAACACAGATACGCAGTATTTT. Translation: CASSFVNTDTQYF.

V is TRBV6-1 and J is TRBJ2-1; 9 bases line up with TRBD2. Per the germline V gene, CDR1 is MNHNS and CDR2 is SASEGT. The CDR3 length is 14 residues. With 7 bases clipped from V and 15 bases from J, the junction kept 16 bases outside the gene matches. CDR3 residues: CASNLDLAGVLLFF. In DNA form, the CDR3 reads TGTGCCAGCAACTTAGACTTAGCGGGAGTATTATTGTTCTTC.

CDR3 sequence reads: CAWSDRGSGYTF. DNA for the CDR3: TGTGCCTGGAGTGACAGGGGATCCGGCTACACCTTC. The rearrangement uses TRBV30 and TRBJ1-2, with 7 positions matching TRBD1. CDR1 GTSNPN and CDR2 SVGIG come from the germline V gene (reference sequence). The CDR3 has 12 residues. Trimming at V came to 1 base and at J to 8 bases, leaving 4 bases not matched to a gene.

The chain joins TRBV4-1 to TRBJ1-1; no firm D call. Germline V gene sequence: CDR1 MGHRA, CDR2 YSYEKL. The CDR3 is 14 amino acids. The V end was cut by 1 base, the J end by 4 bases, with 10 bases between. For the CDR3, the DNA is TGCGCCAGCAGCCAAGTTTGGAGTATCACTGAAGCTTTCTTT. Encoded protein: CASSQVWSITEAFF.

The J gene is TRBJ1-1, the V gene TRBV6-5; D not certain. V was clipped by 0 bases and J by 4 bases, with 12 bases between them. There are 15 residues in the CDR3. Germline CDR1 and CDR2: MNHEY and SVGAGI. CDR3 DNA sequence: TGTGCCAGCAGTTACTCGGGCGGGGATAGCACTGAAGCTTTCTTT. It translates to CASSYSGGDSTEAFF.

The chain recombines TRBV6-5 with TRBJ2-5; 9 bases fit TRBD1. After removal of 2 bases from V and 1 base from J, the junction contained 5 bases not matched to a gene. CDR1 MNHEY and CDR2 SVGAGI come from the germline V gene. This CDR3 has 16 amino acids. The CDR3 loop is CASSYGLDRGQETQYF. In DNA form, the CDR3 reads TGTGCCAGCAGTTACGGGCTGGACAGGGGCCAAGAGACCCAGTACTTC.

This clone was seen once. This chain joins TRBV5-1 and TRBJ2-3; 10 bases align to TRBD2. Germline lookup yields CDR1 SGHRS and CDR2 YFSETQ. Unmatched junction bases numbered 1, after V lost 0 bases and J lost 0 bases. This CDR3 contains 16 residues. The DNA for the CDR3 is TGCGCCAGCAGCTTGGAACTAGCGGGAAGCACAGATACGCAGTATTTT. Translation: CASSLELAGSTDTQYF.

This chain joins TRBV27 and TRBJ2-1, with D unclear. This CDR3 contains 15 residues. CDR1 MNHEY and CDR2 SMNVEV come from the germline V gene (reference sequence). The ends were cut back, 3 bases at V and 0 bases at J, with 9 bases in the middle. As DNA, the CDR3 is TGTGCCAGCAGTTTTGGAGAGAGCTCCTACAATGAGCAGTTCTTC. This translates into CASSFGESSYNEQFF.

The chain has TRBV19 and TRBJ2-1; 7 bases match TRBD1. The junction had 9 bases not matched to a gene; V was cut back by 4 bases and J by 3 bases. The CDR3 covers 16 residues. From germline, CDR1 is LNHDA and CDR2 SQIVND (reference sequence). The CDR3 sequence is CASSRNRGVGYNEQFF. As DNA, the CDR3 is TGTGCCAGTAGTAGAAACAGGGGAGTCGGCTACAATGAGCAGTTCTTC.